Presented here are 12 T cell receptor beta chains from one specimen sequenced in a study of Ad26.COV2.S vaccination and SARS-CoV-2 variants. Treatment given: around 19 received Ad26.COV2.S at low or high dose, single or two shots; a few received placebo; per-sample allocation not given. The investigators took samples on day 63 after the first vaccine or placebo injection. The method was immunoSEQ multiplex PCR; TCRdb's version includes in-frame clones alone and lacks a portion of them. Here the sample spans approximately 500,000 clones, around 88% being singletons. The sequenced sample was peripheral blood, obtained in a trial of Ad26.COV2.S vaccine versus placebo. Receptors were obtained from a person between 18 and 65 years old who received the Ad26.COV2.S COVID-19 vaccine or a placebo.

The chain is built from TRBV27 and TRBJ2-7; D remains unclear. Deletions cut 3 bases from V and 3 bases from J, with 9 bases between. Germline lookup yields CDR1 MNHEY and CDR2 SMNVEV (reference sequence). This CDR3 has 13 residues. CDR3 nucleotide sequence: TGTGCCAGCAGTTTGGCTACGGACTACGAGCAGTACTTC. Its protein product is CASSLATDYEQYF.

The chain has TRBV5-6 and TRBJ1-1; D gene unclear. The CDR3 spans 12 residues. CDR1 and CDR2 from the germline V gene are SGHDT and YYEEEE. Trimming left V 0 bases short and J 11 bases short, with 11 bases between. The CDR3 is CASSLVGRVAFF. As DNA, the CDR3 is TGTGCCAGCAGCTTGGTGGGGAGGGTGGCTTTCTTT.

The rearrangement joins TRBV5-4 to TRBJ1-3; the match to TRBD1 covers 9 bases. The V segment lost 4 bases and the J segment 3 bases; nucleotides outside the gene matches: 8. CDR1 and CDR2 (germline): SGHNT, YYREEE (reference sequence). The CDR3 covers 16 residues. CDR3 protein: CASSRGTGWNGNTIYF. The CDR3 DNA is TGTGCCAGCAGCAGAGGGACAGGGTGGAATGGAAACACCATATATTTT.

The V call is TRBV24-1, the J call TRBJ2-1; unclear D gene. From germline, CDR1 is KGHDR and CDR2 SFDVKD. The CDR3 loop spans 15 amino acids. V dropped 4 bases and J dropped 0 bases, with 9 bases sitting between them. The CDR3 DNA follows: TGTGCCACCAGTGACCCCACCGGCTCCTACAATGAGCAGTTCTTC. Its translation: CATSDPTGSYNEQFF.

The rearrangement links TRBV12-3 or TRBV12-4 to TRBJ1-1; D is ambiguous. Between the trimmed V and J ends, which lost 4 bases and 5 bases, there was a span of 5 bases. The CDR3 extends over 11 amino acids. CDR3 region: CASSWRTEAFF. CDR3 DNA sequence: TGTGCCAGCAGTTGGAGAACTGAAGCTTTCTTT.

The sample holds one count of this clone. The chain uses TRBV5-6 and TRBJ2-3, with unresolved D. In germline, CDR1 is SGHDT, CDR2 YYEEEE. Between the trimmed V and J ends, which lost 6 bases and 1 base, there was a span of 15 bases. The CDR3 sequence is 15 residues long. The CDR3 loop reads CASTPSRIRTDTQYF. CDR3 DNA: TGTGCCAGCACTCCCAGCAGGATACGCACAGATACGCAGTATTTT. The variable domain in full, completed from reference TRBV5-6 and TRBJ2-3, reads DAGVTQSPTHLIKTRGQQVTLRCSPKSGHDTVSWYQQALGQGPQFIFQYYEEEERQRGNFPDRFSGHQFPNYSSELNVNALLLGDSALYLCASTPSRIRTDTQYFGPGTRLTVL.

The V gene is TRBV30, the J gene TRBJ1-6, with D hard to call. Trimming took 4 bases from V and 9 from J, leaving 16 bases between them. Germline CDR1 reads GTSNPN; CDR2 reads SVGIG (reference sequence). The CDR3 has 14 residues. CDR3 sequence reads: CAWKPEGLGSPLHF. CDR3 in DNA: TGTGCCTGGAAACCCGAGGGCTTAGGTTCACCCCTCCACTTT.

The genes are TRBV7-9 and TRBJ2-1; 12 bases fit TRBD2. Germline V gene sequence: CDR1 SEHNR, CDR2 FQNEAQ (reference sequence). This CDR3 is built from 19 residues. V lost 8 bases and J lost 6; bases outside the gene matches: 20. Here the CDR3 reads CASLREVRLAGVKGNEQFF. CDR3 nucleotides: TGTGCCAGCCTACGCGAAGTCAGACTAGCGGGAGTCAAAGGCAATGAGCAGTTCTTC.

This clone has a single count. V gene TRBV19 combines with J gene TRBJ1-3; the D is unclear. V lost 7 bases and J lost 0, with 13 bases in between. The germline CDR1 and CDR2 sequences are LNHDA and SQIVND (reference sequence). The CDR3 runs to 15 residues. CDR3: CASIIIHHSGNTIYF. Written as DNA, the CDR3 is TGTGCCAGTATTATTATACACCACTCTGGAAACACCATATATTTT.

J is TRBJ2-7 and V is TRBV7-2; perhaps TRBD2 as D (5 bases). CDR1 is SGHTA, CDR2 FQGNSA, per germline. CDR3 length: 19 residues. Between the trimmed V and J ends, which lost 3 bases and 4 bases, there was a span of 28 bases. This chain's CDR3 is CASSFYPPDAWRPNYEQYF. The CDR3 DNA follows: TGTGCCAGCAGCTTCTATCCCCCAGACGCCTGGAGGCCTAATTACGAGCAGTACTTC.

The chain employs TRBV19 and TRBJ2-1, with 7 bases aligning to TRBD2. The V gene end was trimmed by 1 base and the J gene end by 6 bases; junction bases not matched to a gene: 6. CDR3 length equals 15 residues. From germline, CDR1 is LNHDA and CDR2 SQIVND (reference sequence). DNA of the CDR3: TGTGCCAGTAGTATAGGCGGGAGTTTCTCCAATGAGCAGTTCTTC. Translation: CASSIGGSFSNEQFF.

This rearrangement joins TRBV30 to TRBJ2-2, with 9 bases that match TRBD2. This CDR3 is 14 amino acids long. With 8 bases clipped from V and 4 bases from J, the junction kept 8 bases outside the gene matches. Looked up from germline, CDR1 is GTSNPN and CDR2 is SVGIG (reference sequence). The CDR3 DNA is TGTGCCCAGGCCGCTAGCGGGACCACCGGGGAGCTGTTTTTT. It encodes CAQAASGTTGELFF.